This is a list of T cell receptor beta chains from one sample in a study of T cell changes during pregnancy in multiple sclerosis. Assay: immunoSEQ multiplex PCR; the TCRdb copy retains only in-frame clones and omits some. The sample lists 50,000 or so clones, around 93% occurring once. The sequencing used peripheral blood, collected in the second trimester of pregnancy. These TCRs come from a female donor with multiple sclerosis, enrolled in a pregnancy study. Each CDR3 is given with its conserved first and last residue. Fields, in order: D gene, V gene, clone size, J gene, CDR3 protein, CDR3 DNA. D genes are given only for firm matches. Size is stated for part of the rows, as once, few or many counts, or as a class when the clone is expanded.

D gene: TRBD1; V gene: TRBV14; clone size: NA; J gene: TRBJ2-3; CDR3 protein: CASSLIPGQGADTQYF; CDR3 DNA: TGTGCCAGCAGCCTCATCCCGGGACAGGGCGCAGATACGCAGTATTTT
D gene: NA; V gene: TRBV7-8; clone size: NA; J gene: TRBJ1-1; CDR3 protein: CASSWITTSNTEAFF; CDR3 DNA: TGTGCCAGCAGCTGGATTACTACTTCAAACACTGAAGCTTTCTTT
D gene: NA; V gene: TRBV5-4; clone size: NA; J gene: TRBJ1-2; CDR3 protein: CASSSYPAGGFNYGYTF; CDR3 DNA: TGTGCCAGCAGCTCTTATCCCGCGGGGGGCTTTAACTATGGCTACACCTTC
D gene: TRBD1; V gene: TRBV19; clone size: NA; J gene: TRBJ1-5; CDR3 protein: CASSSPDRASNQPQHF; CDR3 DNA: TGTGCCAGTAGTTCCCCGGACAGGGCTAGCAATCAGCCCCAGCATTTT
D gene: NA; V gene: TRBV19; clone size: NA; J gene: TRBJ2-1; CDR3 protein: CASSITFSSYNEQFF; CDR3 DNA: TGTGCCAGTAGTATAACCTTTAGCTCCTACAATGAGCAGTTCTTC
D gene: NA; V gene: TRBV4-3; clone size: NA; J gene: TRBJ1-3; CDR3 protein: CASSQDAGGSGNTIYF; CDR3 DNA: TGCGCCAGCAGCCAAGATGCGGGGGGCTCTGGAAACACCATATATTTT
D gene: TRBD1; V gene: TRBV7-6; clone size: NA; J gene: TRBJ1-4; CDR3 protein: CASSLGDRHNEKLFF; CDR3 DNA: TGTGCCAGCAGCTTGGGGGACAGGCATAATGAAAAACTGTTTTTT
D gene: TRBD1; V gene: TRBV30; clone size: NA; J gene: TRBJ2-7; CDR3 protein: CAWSVAGTAYEQYF; CDR3 DNA: TGTGCCTGGAGTGTAGCCGGGACAGCATACGAGCAGTACTTC
D gene: TRBD1; V gene: TRBV6-1; clone size: NA; J gene: TRBJ2-2; CDR3 protein: CASSEKPPLETGGTGELFF; CDR3 DNA: TGTGCCAGCAGTGAAAAGCCCCCCCTAGAGACAGGGGGCACCGGGGAGCTGTTTTTT
D gene: TRBD2; V gene: TRBV27; clone size: NA; J gene: TRBJ2-1; CDR3 protein: CASSKFSGSGGNEQFF; CDR3 DNA: TGTGCCAGCAGTAAATTCAGCGGGAGCGGGGGCAATGAGCAGTTCTTC
D gene: NA; V gene: TRBV2; clone size: NA; J gene: TRBJ2-6; CDR3 protein: CASSESGQGPSGANVLTF; CDR3 DNA: TGTGCCAGCAGTGAATCGGGCCAGGGGCCCTCTGGGGCCAACGTCCTGACTTTC
D gene: TRBD2; V gene: TRBV27; clone size: NA; J gene: TRBJ2-3; CDR3 protein: CASSLRSGVTDTQYF; CDR3 DNA: TGTGCCAGCAGTTTACGTAGCGGGGTCACAGATACGCAGTATTTT
D gene: NA; V gene: TRBV7-8; clone size: NA; J gene: TRBJ1-1; CDR3 protein: CASSPQGGTEAFF; CDR3 DNA: TGTGCCAGCAGCCCACAAGGCGGCACTGAAGCTTTCTTT
D gene: NA; V gene: TRBV2; clone size: NA; J gene: TRBJ2-2; CDR3 protein: CASSEFGRGSGELFF; CDR3 DNA: TGTGCCAGCAGTGAATTTGGCAGGGGATCCGGGGAGCTGTTTTTT
D gene: NA; V gene: TRBV4-3; clone size: NA; J gene: TRBJ1-1; CDR3 protein: CASSHDRILNTEAFF; CDR3 DNA: TGCGCCAGCAGCCACGACAGAATTTTGAACACTGAAGCTTTCTTT
D gene: TRBD1; V gene: TRBV27; clone size: NA; J gene: TRBJ1-4; CDR3 protein: CASSHWATGSEKLFF; CDR3 DNA: TGTGCCAGCAGTCACTGGGCGACAGGGTCCGAAAAACTGTTTTTT
D gene: TRBD2; V gene: TRBV7-2; clone size: NA; J gene: TRBJ2-3; CDR3 protein: CASSDPTPGGDTQYF; CDR3 DNA: TGTGCCAGCAGCGATCCCACACCGGGAGGAGATACGCAGTATTTT
D gene: NA; V gene: TRBV7-3; clone size: NA; J gene: TRBJ2-3; CDR3 protein: CASSLNGVGTDTQYF; CDR3 DNA: TGTGCCAGCAGCTTAAACGGGGTGGGCACAGATACGCAGTATTTT
D gene: NA; V gene: TRBV7-9; clone size: NA; J gene: TRBJ2-5; CDR3 protein: CASTNPRETQYF; CDR3 DNA: TGTGCCAGCACAAACCCGCGGGAGACCCAGTACTTC
D gene: NA; V gene: TRBV28; clone size: once; J gene: TRBJ1-5; CDR3 protein: CASRQNEVWPQHF; CDR3 DNA: TGTGCCAGCAGGCAGAATGAGGTTTGGCCCCAGCATTTT
D gene: NA; V gene: TRBV29-1; clone size: NA; J gene: TRBJ1-4; CDR3 protein: CSVGGGVEEKLFF; CDR3 DNA: TGCAGCGTTGGTGGAGGGGTGGAGGAAAAACTGTTTTTT
D gene: NA; V gene: TRBV19; clone size: NA; J gene: TRBJ2-1; CDR3 protein: CASSIPRGRSDEQFF; CDR3 DNA: TGTGCCAGTAGTATCCCCAGGGGGAGGTCGGATGAGCAGTTCTTC
D gene: NA; V gene: TRBV7-9; clone size: NA; J gene: TRBJ2-6; CDR3 protein: CASSLLSTFSGANVLTF; CDR3 DNA: TGTGCCAGCAGCTTATTGAGCACTTTCTCTGGGGCCAACGTCCTGACTTTC
D gene: TRBD1; V gene: TRBV7-2; clone size: NA; J gene: TRBJ2-4; CDR3 protein: CASSYGQGKDIQYF; CDR3 DNA: TGTGCCAGCAGCTACGGACAGGGGAAAGACATTCAGTACTTC
D gene: NA; V gene: TRBV29-1; clone size: NA; J gene: TRBJ2-1; CDR3 protein: CSVVVNEQFF; CDR3 DNA: TGCAGCGTTGTAGTCAATGAGCAGTTCTTC
D gene: NA; V gene: TRBV7-6; clone size: NA; J gene: TRBJ2-2; CDR3 protein: CASSSGGGGLAGELFF; CDR3 DNA: TGTGCCAGCAGCTCCGGCGGCGGAGGGTTGGCCGGGGAGCTGTTTTTT